This T cell receptor beta chain originates from a study of long-term antiretroviral therapy in people with HIV. Until DNA extraction, the samples held between roughly 1-10 million cryopreserved PBMC. Deletions cut 3 bases from V and 0 bases from J, with 5 bases between. Looked up from germline, CDR1 is SGHDT and CDR2 is YYEEEE. The CDR3 is 13 amino acids. The authors ran the immunoSEQ assay, v3.0, at survey level. The protocol was immunoSEQ multiplex PCR, while the TCRdb copy is restricted to in-frame clones and leaves out a portion. The sample yields roughly 30,000 clones, around 90% seen once. The sample in question was unsorted PBMCs, obtained 1.8 years after starting antiretroviral therapy. The receptor comes from a woman aged 18-29 years with HIV. The V call is TRBV5-6, the J call TRBJ2-3; no firm D call. This CDR3 is CASSSSSTDTQYF. The CDR3 nucleotides read TGTGCCAGCAGCTCTTCTAGCACAGATACGCAGTATTTT.